Listed here are 28 T cell receptor beta chains from one sample, sequenced in a study of CD8 T cells in Susac syndrome. After extraction with the RNeasy kit, 0.5 to 1 ug of the RNA was reverse transcribed using random hexamers. TCRdb processed the immunoSEQ multiplex PCR reads anew with MiXCR; each CDR3 protein has one entry. The sample carries approximately 220,000 distinct CDR3 sequences, 80% to 95% recorded once. The sequenced material came from CD8+ T cells from PBMCs. The source of these receptors is a human donor with multiple sclerosis.

The chain employs TRBV4-3 and TRBJ2-1, with 9 bases fitting TRBD2. With V trimmed by 0 bases and J by 4 bases, 7 bases remained unmatched. Germline V CDR1 and CDR2: LGHNA, YSLEER. The CDR3 consists of 17 residues. The CDR3 sequence: CASSQDIFSGRYNEQFF. The CDR3 nucleotides are TGCGCCAGCAGCCAAGATATTTTTAGCGGGAGATACAATGAGCAGTTCTTC.

The chain carries TRBV3-1 and TRBJ1-1, with D unresolved. CDR3 length equals 12 residues. The V gene's germline CDR1 is LGHDT and CDR2 YNNKEL (reference sequence). Trimming pared 2 bases from V and 3 bases from J, leaving 4 bases between. The CDR3 bases are TGTGCCAGCAGCCAATTAGACACTGAAGCTTTCTTT. Its protein is CASSQLDTEAFF.

The chain recombines TRBV7-9 with TRBJ2-7, with D tentatively TRBD2 (5 bases). From germline, CDR1 is SEHNR and CDR2 FQNEAQ (reference sequence). Deletions cut 5 bases from V and 7 bases from J, with 15 bases between. The CDR3 has 13 residues. This CDR3 is CASSPPSGLEQYF. CDR3 nucleotides: TGTGCCAGCAGCCCCCCCTCGGGGTTGGAGCAGTACTTC.

The rearrangement links TRBV12-5 to TRBJ2-5; D is ambiguous. This CDR3 is built from 14 residues. Germline CDR1 reads LGHNT; CDR2 reads FRNRAP. V was clipped by 8 bases and J by 3 bases, with 16 bases between them. CDR3 protein: CASMARSKEETQYF. DNA for the CDR3: TGTGCTAGTATGGCTAGATCAAAGGAAGAGACCCAGTACTTC.

The genes are TRBV5-6 and TRBJ1-4; tentative D call: TRBD1 (6 bases). V lost 0 bases and J lost 7, with 13 bases in between. Germline loops: CDR1 SGHDT, CDR2 YYEEEE. This CDR3 has 15 residues. CDR3 loop: CASSLGWGRGEKLFF. The CDR3 DNA reads TGTGCCAGCAGCTTGGGCTGGGGGCGCGGTGAAAAACTGTTTTTT.

The chain links TRBV9 to TRBJ2-3; D possibly corresponds to TRBD1 (5 bases). This CDR3 is built from 12 residues. Germline V gene data show CDR1 as SGDLS and CDR2 as YYNGEE. Trimming removed 0 bases at V and 6 bases at J, with 5 bases between. CDR3 coding DNA: TGTGCCAGCAGCGTAGCAGGGGATACGCAGTATTTT. Translating it yields CASSVAGDTQYF. Full variable domain (rest looked up from reference TRBV9 and TRBJ2-3): DSGVTQTPKHLITATGQRVTLRCSPRSGDLSVYWYQQSLDQGLQFLIQYYNGEERAKGNILERFSAQQFPDLHSELNLSSLELGDSALYFCASSVAGDTQYFGPGTRLTVL.

The chain employs TRBV7-9 and TRBJ1-1, with TRBD1 matching 10 bases. In germline, CDR1 is SEHNR, CDR2 FQNEAQ (reference sequence). The CDR3 contains 17 residues. Unmatched junction bases numbered 9, after V lost 5 bases and J lost 0 bases. The CDR3 DNA reads TGTGCCAGCAGCCCAAGGACAGGGGGGAGGATGAACACTGAAGCTTTCTTT. Translating gives CASSPRTGGRMNTEAFF.

The chain recombines TRBV11-2 with TRBJ2-1, with 13 bases identical to TRBD2. J gave up 0 bases and V 5 bases, and 13 bases lay outside the gene matches. This CDR3 contains 20 residues. Germline CDR1 SGHAT, CDR2 FQNNGV. CDR3 nucleotide sequence: TGTGCCAGCAGCCATCAAGGACTAGCGGGGGCTCTCAGCTCCTACAATGAGCAGTTCTTC. This codes for CASSHQGLAGALSSYNEQFF.

The V call is TRBV5-6, the J call TRBJ2-7; D is undetermined. The CDR3 loop spans 15 amino acids. From germline, CDR1 is SGHDT and CDR2 YYEEEE. V was pared by 0 bases and J by 3 bases, with 13 bases between. CDR3 in DNA: TGTGCCAGCAGCTTGGCGGCAGCGAAAGTCTACGAGCAGTACTTC. Translated, it gives CASSLAAAKVYEQYF.

The chain links TRBV30 to TRBJ2-1; D is undetermined. The CDR3 totals 14 residues. Germline V gene sequence: CDR1 GTSNPN, CDR2 SVGIG (reference sequence). Trimming took 3 bases from V and 6 from J, leaving 15 bases between them. In DNA form, the CDR3 reads TGTGCCTGGAGGACCTTGAGAGCAGGCAATGAGCAGTTCTTC. Residues: CAWRTLRAGNEQFF.

The genes are TRBV7-3 and TRBJ2-1; D perhaps matches TRBD2 (5 bases). CDR1 is SGHTA and CDR2 is FQGTGA in the germline V gene. The CDR3 has 15 amino acids. V was cut by 2 bases and J by 8 bases, with 16 bases left in between. For the CDR3, the DNA is TGTGCCAGCAGCTTACTGCTCCGGGGTCGCCATGAGCAGTTCTTC. Its protein product is CASSLLLRGRHEQFF.

The J gene is TRBJ2-5, the V gene TRBV29-1, with D unclear. Germline V gives CDR1 SQVTM, CDR2 ANQGSEA. The V end lost 2 bases, the J end lost 3 bases, and 16 bases lay between the germline ends. The CDR3 is 15 amino acids. Here the CDR3 DNA reads TGCAGCGTTGAATATCCGAGCGAACAAAAAGAGACCCAGTACTTC. The encoded protein is CSVEYPSEQKETQYF.

CDR3 sequence reads: CATSDPGTGTNTGELFF. For the CDR3, the DNA is TGTGCCACCAGTGACCCAGGGACAGGCACAAACACCGGGGAGCTGTTTTTT. The chain combines TRBV24-1 with TRBJ2-2, with 8 nucleotides matching TRBD1. The CDR3 covers 17 residues. Per the germline V gene, CDR1 is KGHDR and CDR2 is SFDVKD. J was trimmed by 2 bases and V by 4 bases; bases with no gene match: 8.

The CDR3 coding sequence is TGTGCCAGCAGTGGCGGGAGGGCCATGGGCTACGAGCAGTACTTC. Amino acids: CASSGGRAMGYEQYF. The gene calls are TRBV25-1 and TRBJ2-7; 9 positions match TRBD2. V shed 4 bases and J 3 bases; nucleotides not matched to a gene: 7. Germline V CDR1 and CDR2: MGHDK, SYGVNS. CDR3 length equals 15 residues.

The CDR3 nucleotides read TGTGCCAGCCCCCAAGGATGGGGCGGGGAGCTGTTTTTT. Residues: CASPQGWGGELFF. The chain has TRBV11-2 and TRBJ2-2; D is uncertain. V dropped 8 bases and J dropped 7 bases, with 14 bases sitting between them. The CDR3 is 13 amino acids. CDR1 is SGHAT and CDR2 is FQNNGV in the germline V gene.

This sequence joins TRBV12-3 or TRBV12-4 and TRBJ1-5; D not certain. CDR3 length: 17 residues. V shed 5 bases and J shed 0 bases, with 17 bases lying between them. The CDR3 sequence: CASSPAGHYLSNQPQHF. The CDR3 nucleotides read TGTGCCAGCAGTCCCGCCGGGCACTACCTTAGCAATCAGCCCCAGCATTTT.

The chain carries TRBV29-1 and TRBJ2-1, with D maybe TRBD2 (5 bases). Germline assignment: CDR1 SQVTM and CDR2 ANQGSEA. V was shortened by 3 bases and J by 6 bases, with 9 bases between the two germline ends. This CDR3 has 12 residues. The chain's CDR3 is CSVDEGGNEQFF. The DNA of the CDR3 is TGCAGCGTTGATGAGGGCGGCAATGAGCAGTTCTTC.

This chain connects TRBV27 to TRBJ2-2; 9 bases fit TRBD1. With V trimmed by 7 bases and J by 7 bases, 7 bases remained unmatched. This CDR3 contains 14 residues. Germline loops: CDR1 MNHEY, CDR2 SMNVEV (reference sequence). This chain's CDR3 is CASTATGGLGELFF. The CDR3 DNA follows: TGTGCCAGCACCGCTACAGGGGGCCTCGGGGAGCTGTTTTTT.

V and J are TRBV27 and TRBJ2-1; TRBD1 is a possible D gene (6 bases). Germline assignment: CDR1 MNHEY and CDR2 SMNVEV (reference sequence). The length of the CDR3 is 15 residues. V was cut by 2 bases and J by 2 bases, with 10 bases left in between. CDR3 amino acids: CASSLGGTPYNEQFF. In DNA form, the CDR3 reads TGTGCCAGCAGTTTAGGTGGGACACCCTACAATGAGCAGTTCTTC.

This chain joins TRBV6-1 and TRBJ1-2; 10 positions match TRBD1. CDR1 and CDR2 (germline): MNHNS, SASEGT. CDR3 length equals 14 residues. The V gene end was trimmed by 3 bases and the J gene end by 8 bases; junction bases not matched to a gene: 6. The DNA of the CDR3 is TGTGCCAGCAGTGACGGGGACAGGGGACGAGGCTACACCTTC. It is translated as CASSDGDRGRGYTF.

The rearrangement links TRBV5-6 to TRBJ1-2, with 9 nucleotides matching TRBD1. Per germline, CDR1 SGHDT and CDR2 YYEEEE. Losses at the gene ends were 4 bases for V and 7 bases for J; bases not matched to a gene: 8. The CDR3 totals 14 residues. CDR3 sequence (DNA): TGTGCCAGCAGCCTAGGGACAGGGTTCCTTGGCTACACCTTC. Encoded protein: CASSLGTGFLGYTF.

This clonotype appeared a few times. The chain uses TRBV15 and TRBJ2-7; D ambiguous. V was shortened by 0 bases and J by 7 bases, with 10 bases between the two germline ends. This CDR3 is built from 13 residues. Per the germline V gene, CDR1 is LNHNV and CDR2 is YYDKDF (reference sequence). The chain's CDR3 is CATSRDATEEQYF. The CDR3 DNA reads TGTGCCACCAGCAGAGATGCGACGGAAGAGCAGTACTTC.

V is TRBV14 and J is TRBJ1-2; D ambiguous. Germline V gene lookup returns CDR1 SGHDN and CDR2 FVKESK. The CDR3 spans 12 residues. The V gene lost 3 bases and the J gene lost 1 base, with 3 bases spanning the gap. CDR3 in amino acids: CASSQNNYGYTF. In nucleotides, the CDR3 is TGTGCCAGCAGCCAGAATAACTATGGCTACACCTTC.

The chain carries TRBV20-1 and TRBJ2-5; 7 bases map to TRBD2. Losses at the gene ends were 1 base for V and 5 bases for J; bases not matched to a gene: 4. The CDR3 spans 13 residues. Germline V lookup: CDR1 DFQATT, CDR2 SNEGSKA (reference sequence). Here the CDR3 DNA reads TGCAGTGCTAGAGCTAAACTAGCGGAGACCCAGTACTTC. The encoded protein is CSARAKLAETQYF.

The chain uses TRBV13 and TRBJ2-7; D call uncertain. Germline V gene data show CDR1 as PRHDT and CDR2 as FYEKMQ (reference sequence). The V and J ends lost 5 bases and 3 bases respectively, with 17 bases between them. The CDR3 has 15 amino acids. The CDR3 is CASSTSPRLFYEQYF. As DNA, the CDR3 is TGTGCCAGCAGCACCTCTCCCCGGCTCTTCTACGAGCAGTACTTC.

The chain joins TRBV3-1 to TRBJ2-7, with D unclear. This CDR3 has 14 amino acids. Per the germline V gene, CDR1 is LGHDT and CDR2 is YNNKEL (reference sequence). V lost 0 bases and J lost 6, with 12 bases in between. This CDR3 reads CASSQESRQFEQYF. The CDR3 DNA is TGTGCCAGCAGCCAAGAATCGCGCCAATTCGAGCAGTACTTC.

This clonotype was found once. The V gene is TRBV12-3 or TRBV12-4, the J gene TRBJ2-1; 12 bases are shared with TRBD2. The CDR3 covers 16 residues. V was pared by 5 bases and J by 15 bases, with 17 bases of the junction left unmatched. The CDR3 sequence is CASSHPGLAGLQSTFF. The CDR3 DNA follows: TGTGCCAGCAGTCACCCGGGACTAGCGGGCCTCCAAAGCACGTTCTTC.

The chain links TRBV12-3 or TRBV12-4 to TRBJ1-1; TRBD1 might be the D (5 bases). The CDR3 runs 13 residues. V dropped 7 bases and J dropped 1 base, with 10 bases sitting between them. This CDR3 reads CASNTQENTEAFF. CDR3 nucleotide sequence: TGTGCCAGCAACACACAGGAGAACACTGAAGCTTTCTTT.